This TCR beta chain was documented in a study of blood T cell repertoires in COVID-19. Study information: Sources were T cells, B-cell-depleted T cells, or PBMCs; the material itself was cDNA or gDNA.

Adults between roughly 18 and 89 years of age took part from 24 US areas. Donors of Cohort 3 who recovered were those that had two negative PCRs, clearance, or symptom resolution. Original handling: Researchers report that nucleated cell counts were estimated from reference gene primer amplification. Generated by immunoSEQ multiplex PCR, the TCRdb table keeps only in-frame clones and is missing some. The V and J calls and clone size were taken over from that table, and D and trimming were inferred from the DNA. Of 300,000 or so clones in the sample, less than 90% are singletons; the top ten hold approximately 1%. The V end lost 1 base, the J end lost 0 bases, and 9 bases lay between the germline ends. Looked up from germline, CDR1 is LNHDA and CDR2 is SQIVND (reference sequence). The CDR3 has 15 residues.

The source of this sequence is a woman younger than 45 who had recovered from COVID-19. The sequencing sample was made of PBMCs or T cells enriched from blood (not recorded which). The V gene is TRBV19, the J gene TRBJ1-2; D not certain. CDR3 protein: CASSIASGSNYGYTF. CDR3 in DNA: TGTGCCAGTAGTATAGCCAGCGGCTCTAACTATGGCTACACCTTC.